The next 21 T cell receptor beta chains were all read from a single sample in a study of blood T cell repertoires in COVID-19. Sequencing used immunoSEQ multiplex PCR; TCRdb keeps in-frame clones, though not all of them. The table includes tens of thousands of clones, around 90% detected once. Input material: peripheral blood. These TCRs come from a man aged 55 to 70 with COVID-19, enrolled during active disease.

The chain joins TRBV2 to TRBJ2-5; D might be TRBD2 (5 bases). Per germline, CDR1 SNHLY and CDR2 FYNNEI. V lost 0 bases, J lost 4 bases, and 9 bases lay in between. This CDR3 is 14 amino acids long. The CDR3 here is CASSEARAIETQYF. The CDR3 nucleotides are TGTGCCAGCAGTGAAGCGCGGGCTATAGAGACCCAGTACTTC.

The chain employs TRBV24-1 and TRBJ2-6, with D possibly matching TRBD1 (5 bases). V was clipped by 1 base and J by 0 bases, with 6 bases between them. Germline V lookup: CDR1 KGHDR, CDR2 SFDVKD. This CDR3 is 16 amino acids long. CDR3 in amino acids: CATSDFRDSGANVLTF. Here the CDR3 DNA reads TGTGCCACCAGTGATTTCAGGGACTCTGGGGCCAACGTCCTGACTTTC.

The chain is built from TRBV6-6 and TRBJ2-7; 9 nucleotides match TRBD2. The CDR3 contains 11 residues. With 10 bases clipped from V and 2 bases from J, the junction kept 0 bases outside the gene matches. Germline CDR1 MNHNY, CDR2 SVGAGI (reference sequence). The CDR3 loop reads CATSGTYEQYF. In nucleotides, the CDR3 is TGTGCCACTAGCGGGACCTACGAGCAGTACTTC.

This clone came up once. V is TRBV29-1 and J is TRBJ2-7; the D gene is possibly TRBD2 (5 bases). Between the trimmed V and J ends, which lost 7 bases and 1 base, there was a span of 11 bases. The germline CDR1 and CDR2 sequences are SQVTM and ANQGSEA. The CDR3 spans 12 residues. The chain's CDR3 is CSAEGYSYEQYF. CDR3 sequence (DNA): TGCAGCGCAGAGGGATATTCCTACGAGCAGTACTTC.

This clone was seen just once. The chain recombines TRBV19 with TRBJ1-6; perhaps TRBD1 as D (5 bases). The CDR3 consists of 19 residues. The germline V gene has CDR1 LNHDA and CDR2 SQIVND (reference sequence). Between the trimmed V and J ends, which lost 5 bases and 5 bases, there was a span of 25 bases. The CDR3 coding sequence is TGTGCCAGTAGTCCTCCTCTGGGCTCAATATGGGGCGATAATTCACCCCTCCACTTT. This encodes CASSPPLGSIWGDNSPLHF.

This chain joins TRBV2 and TRBJ2-6; the D gene is possibly TRBD1 (6 bases). CDR3 length equals 15 residues. Germline V gives CDR1 SNHLY, CDR2 FYNNEI. Trimming cost V 7 bases and J 4 bases, with 14 bases left between them. The CDR3 sequence: CASMGARSGANVLTF. The CDR3 coding sequence is TGTGCCAGCATGGGGGCTAGGTCCGGGGCCAACGTCCTGACTTTC.

V gene TRBV5-1 combines with J gene TRBJ1-2, with TRBD1 matching 9 bases. Trimming took 5 bases from V and 3 from J; bases not matched to a gene: 11. This CDR3 is 16 amino acids long. Germline assignment: CDR1 SGHRS and CDR2 YFSETQ. Written as DNA, the CDR3 is TGCGCCAGCAGGACCGTTTACAGGGGGCGATACTATGGCTACACCTTC. Residues: CASRTVYRGRYYGYTF. The full variable domain, completed using reference TRBV5-1 and TRBJ1-2, is KAGVTQTPRYLIKTRGQQVTLSCSPISGHRSVSWYQQTPGQGLQFLFEYFSETQRNKGNFPGRFSGRQFSNSRSEMNVSTLELGDSALYLCASRTVYRGRYYGYTFGSGTRLTVV.

V gene TRBV5-1 combines with J gene TRBJ1-1; 8 positions match TRBD1. Per germline, CDR1 SGHRS and CDR2 YFSETQ. The length of the CDR3 is 15 residues. The V segment lost 3 bases and the J segment 1 base; nucleotides outside the gene matches: 5. CDR3 sequence: CASSWDRNENTEAFF. The DNA of the CDR3 is TGCGCCAGCAGCTGGGACAGGAATGAGAACACTGAAGCTTTCTTT.

This chain links TRBV11-2 with TRBJ2-1, with 10 bases aligning to TRBD2. The V segment lost 4 bases and the J segment 9 bases; nucleotides outside the gene matches: 9. This CDR3 spans 15 amino acids. Germline V gene lookup returns CDR1 SGHAT and CDR2 FQNNGV. The CDR3 spells CASSSLSGRYIEQFF. CDR3 nucleotide sequence: TGTGCCAGCAGCTCCCTTAGCGGGAGGTATATTGAGCAGTTCTTC.

The chain combines TRBV5-8 with TRBJ1-3; perhaps TRBD1 as D (5 bases). Looked up from germline, CDR1 is SGHTS and CDR2 is YDEGEE. The V end lost 0 bases, the J end lost 4 bases, and 14 bases lay between the germline ends. CDR3 size: 16 residues. CDR3 DNA sequence: TGTGCCAGCAGCTTGGGACGCAGGGTATCCGGAAACACCATATATTTT. Protein sequence: CASSLGRRVSGNTIYF.

Here the CDR3 reads CASSLAGLNTEAFF. DNA for the CDR3: TGTGCCAGCAGCTTAGCGGGCCTAAACACTGAAGCTTTCTTT. This chain links TRBV7-2 with TRBJ1-1; D is ambiguous. Trimming shortened V by 0 bases and J by 2 bases, and 7 bases separated the two germline ends. CDR1 and CDR2 (germline): SGHTA, FQGNSA. The CDR3 length is 14 residues.

This chain links TRBV4-3 with TRBJ2-3, with 11 bases matching TRBD2. Germline values: CDR1 LGHNA, CDR2 YSLEER. Trimming cost V 4 bases and J 3 bases; bases outside gene matches: 6. This CDR3 spans 16 amino acids. The CDR3 DNA is TGCGCCAGCAGCCTACTAGCGGGAGTCTCGACAGATACGCAGTATTTT. It encodes CASSLLAGVSTDTQYF.

The J gene is TRBJ1-2, the V gene TRBV4-3, with D perhaps TRBD1 (5 bases). This CDR3 region has 13 residues. Per germline, CDR1 LGHNA and CDR2 YSLEER. V lost 1 base and J lost 7, with 10 bases in between. This CDR3 is CASSQAGQGGYTF. The CDR3 nucleotides are TGCGCCAGCAGCCAAGCAGGGCAGGGTGGCTACACCTTC.

The chain uses TRBV2 and TRBJ1-1, with TRBD1 matching over 9 bases. CDR3 length: 12 residues. The V and J ends lost 8 bases and 3 bases, in that order; junction bases with no gene match: 1. The germline V gene has CDR1 SNHLY and CDR2 FYNNEI. CDR3 coding DNA: TGTGCCAGCGGGACAGGGTACACTGAAGCTTTCTTT. Translating it yields CASGTGYTEAFF. Full variable domain (outside the CDR3, taken from reference TRBV2 and TRBJ1-1): EPEVTQTPSHQVTQMGQEVILRCVPISNHLYFYWYRQILGQKVEFLVSFYNNEISEKSEIFDDQFSVERPDGSNFTLKIRSTKLEDSAMYFCASGTGYTEAFFGQGTRLTVV.

The rearrangement joins TRBV6-2 or TRBV6-3 to TRBJ2-7, with TRBD1 matching 10 bases. CDR3 size: 15 residues. Germline CDR1 reads MNHEY; CDR2 reads SVGEGT. Losses at the gene ends were 4 bases for V and 4 bases for J; bases not matched to a gene: 7. The DNA of the CDR3 is TGTGCCAGCAGTTCGTACCGGGACAGGGGATACGAGCAGTACTTC. Amino acid sequence: CASSSYRDRGYEQYF.

This chain connects TRBV5-1 to TRBJ1-1; D is unresolved. V gave up 5 bases and J gave up 1 base, with 12 bases separating them. This CDR3 comprises 14 residues. Germline loops: CDR1 SGHRS, CDR2 YFSETQ. CDR3 sequence: CASSLIEENTEAFF. In DNA, the CDR3 is TGCGCCAGCAGTCTAATCGAGGAGAACACTGAAGCTTTCTTT. The whole variable domain, filled in from reference TRBV5-1 and TRBJ1-1, reads KAGVTQTPRYLIKTRGQQVTLSCSPISGHRSVSWYQQTPGQGLQFLFEYFSETQRNKGNFPGRFSGRQFSNSRSEMNVSTLELGDSALYLCASSLIEENTEAFFGQGTRLTVV.

This clone appeared a few times. The V gene is TRBV30, the J gene TRBJ1-4, with TRBD1 as a possible D gene (5 bases). CDR3 size: 14 residues. Trimming left V 6 bases short and J 3 bases short, with 14 bases between. Per germline, CDR1 GTSNPN and CDR2 SVGIG (reference sequence). This CDR3 reads CACTPEGANEKLFF. In nucleotides, the CDR3 is TGTGCCTGCACCCCGGAAGGGGCTAATGAAAAACTGTTTTTT.

The chain recombines TRBV2 with TRBJ2-7; 9 positions agree with TRBD2. CDR3 size: 14 residues. The V gene end was trimmed by 4 bases and the J gene end by 4 bases; junction bases not matched to a gene: 5. Per the germline V gene, CDR1 is SNHLY and CDR2 is FYNNEI. CDR3 sequence: CASSVTSGAYEQYF. The CDR3 DNA is TGTGCCAGCAGTGTGACTAGCGGAGCATACGAGCAGTACTTC. The variable domain in full, with the rest retrieved from reference TRBV2 and TRBJ2-7, is EPEVTQTPSHQVTQMGQEVILRCVPISNHLYFYWYRQILGQKVEFLVSFYNNEISEKSEIFDDQFSVERPDGSNFTLKIRSTKLEDSAMYFCASSVTSGAYEQYFGPGTRLTVT.

This clone was counted a single time. The rearrangement links TRBV6-5 to TRBJ2-1; possible D gene TRBD2, 5 bases. This CDR3 comprises 15 residues. The ends were cut back, 8 bases at V and 2 bases at J, with 16 bases in the middle. Germline V gene data show CDR1 as MNHEY and CDR2 as SVGAGI. CDR3 region: CASQAISGTYNEQFF. The CDR3 nucleotides are TGTGCCAGCCAAGCGATAAGCGGAACCTACAATGAGCAGTTCTTC.

This chain links TRBV11-2 with TRBJ2-6; TRBD2 is a possible D gene (6 bases). CDR1 SGHAT and CDR2 FQNNGV come from the germline V gene. The V and J ends lost 5 bases and 1 base respectively, with 18 bases between them. This CDR3 contains 18 residues. Here the CDR3 reads CASSNKPGLPSGANVLTF. CDR3 DNA: TGTGCCAGCAGCAACAAACCGGGACTCCCTTCTGGGGCCAACGTCCTGACTTTC.

CDR3 bases: TGTGCCAGTAGTATGGGGTTTGGGGGCAGGTACGAGCAGTACTTC. Translation gives CASSMGFGGRYEQYF. The chain is built from TRBV19 and TRBJ2-7; possibly TRBD1 for D (6 bases). The V end lost 3 bases, the J end lost 4 bases, and 16 bases lay between the germline ends. This CDR3 has 15 residues. CDR1 LNHDA and CDR2 SQIVND come from the germline V gene (reference sequence).